This T cell receptor beta chain is drawn from a study of shared clonotypes between healthy human individuals. Clones were read by immunoSEQ multiplex PCR, and TCRdb kept only the in-frame ones, dropping some. The sample contains around 1.1 million clones, roughly 80% of which appear only once. Germline V CDR1 and CDR2: SGHTS, YDEGEE. This CDR3 is built from 15 residues. V shed 2 bases and J shed 9 bases, with 21 bases lying between them. The sequenced sample consisted of memory CD4+ T cells from PBMCs. Subset described: CD45RA-negative fraction. The source of this sequence is a man aged 18 to 29 in good health. Some clones in this sample may be carry-over from other donors' samples. The V call is TRBV5-8, the J call TRBJ2-7; the D call may be TRBD1 or TRBD2 (6 bases each). CDR3 bases: TGTGCCAGCAGCTTTAGCGGACAGACCATACGGGTGCAGTACTTC. This codes for CASSFSGQTIRVQYF.